The next 4 T cell receptor beta chains were all read from a single sample in a study of shared clonotypes between healthy human individuals. The table came from immunoSEQ multiplex PCR; TCRdb's copy has only in-frame clones and leaves some out. The sample contains some 2 million clones, 85% to 95% of which appear only once. The sequencing sample was made of naive CD4+ T cells sorted from blood. Subset here: CD45RA+ positively selected. The receptors here all came from a man younger than 35 in good health.

The rearrangement joins TRBV5-1 to TRBJ1-2; D is unclear. The CDR3 is 16 amino acids. Germline CDR1 and CDR2: SGHRS and YFSETQ. Trimming left V 4 bases short and J 3 bases short, with 19 bases between. DNA of the CDR3: TGCGCCAGCAGCGACCCTAGCGGAGTCGGCGACTATGGCTACACCTTC. This codes for CASSDPSGVGDYGYTF. The full variable domain, in which reference TRBV5-1 and TRBJ1-2 provide the parts outside the CDR3, is KAGVTQTPRYLIKTRGQQVTLSCSPISGHRSVSWYQQTPGQGLQFLFEYFSETQRNKGNFPGRFSGRQFSNSRSEMNVSTLELGDSALYLCASSDPSGVGDYGYTFGSGTRLTVV.

The rearrangement uses TRBV2 and TRBJ2-5, with 7 positions matching TRBD1. Germline V CDR1 and CDR2: SNHLY, FYNNEI. CDR3 size: 15 residues. V dropped 5 bases and J dropped 1; count of bases not matched to a gene: 7. CDR3: CASSLYDRAQETQYF. Here the CDR3 DNA reads TGTGCCAGCAGTCTTTACGACAGGGCCCAAGAGACCCAGTACTTC.

DNA of the CDR3: TGTGCCAGCAGTGATCCTCTAACCGGGTACGAGCAGTACTTC. Translating it yields CASSDPLTGYEQYF. The rearrangement uses TRBV6-1 and TRBJ2-7; D gene ambiguous. The CDR3 sequence is 14 residues long. V dropped 3 bases and J dropped 4 bases, with 13 bases sitting between them. Germline loops: CDR1 MNHNS, CDR2 SASEGT.

The chain recombines TRBV7-8 with TRBJ2-1; the match to TRBD2 covers 12 bases. Germline lookup yields CDR1 SGHVS and CDR2 FQNEAQ. With V trimmed by 4 bases and J by 0 bases, 7 bases remained unmatched. This CDR3 contains 18 residues. This CDR3 is CASSWSSGGVYSYNEQFF. CDR3 DNA sequence: TGTGCCAGCAGCTGGTCTAGCGGGGGGGTATACTCCTACAATGAGCAGTTCTTC.